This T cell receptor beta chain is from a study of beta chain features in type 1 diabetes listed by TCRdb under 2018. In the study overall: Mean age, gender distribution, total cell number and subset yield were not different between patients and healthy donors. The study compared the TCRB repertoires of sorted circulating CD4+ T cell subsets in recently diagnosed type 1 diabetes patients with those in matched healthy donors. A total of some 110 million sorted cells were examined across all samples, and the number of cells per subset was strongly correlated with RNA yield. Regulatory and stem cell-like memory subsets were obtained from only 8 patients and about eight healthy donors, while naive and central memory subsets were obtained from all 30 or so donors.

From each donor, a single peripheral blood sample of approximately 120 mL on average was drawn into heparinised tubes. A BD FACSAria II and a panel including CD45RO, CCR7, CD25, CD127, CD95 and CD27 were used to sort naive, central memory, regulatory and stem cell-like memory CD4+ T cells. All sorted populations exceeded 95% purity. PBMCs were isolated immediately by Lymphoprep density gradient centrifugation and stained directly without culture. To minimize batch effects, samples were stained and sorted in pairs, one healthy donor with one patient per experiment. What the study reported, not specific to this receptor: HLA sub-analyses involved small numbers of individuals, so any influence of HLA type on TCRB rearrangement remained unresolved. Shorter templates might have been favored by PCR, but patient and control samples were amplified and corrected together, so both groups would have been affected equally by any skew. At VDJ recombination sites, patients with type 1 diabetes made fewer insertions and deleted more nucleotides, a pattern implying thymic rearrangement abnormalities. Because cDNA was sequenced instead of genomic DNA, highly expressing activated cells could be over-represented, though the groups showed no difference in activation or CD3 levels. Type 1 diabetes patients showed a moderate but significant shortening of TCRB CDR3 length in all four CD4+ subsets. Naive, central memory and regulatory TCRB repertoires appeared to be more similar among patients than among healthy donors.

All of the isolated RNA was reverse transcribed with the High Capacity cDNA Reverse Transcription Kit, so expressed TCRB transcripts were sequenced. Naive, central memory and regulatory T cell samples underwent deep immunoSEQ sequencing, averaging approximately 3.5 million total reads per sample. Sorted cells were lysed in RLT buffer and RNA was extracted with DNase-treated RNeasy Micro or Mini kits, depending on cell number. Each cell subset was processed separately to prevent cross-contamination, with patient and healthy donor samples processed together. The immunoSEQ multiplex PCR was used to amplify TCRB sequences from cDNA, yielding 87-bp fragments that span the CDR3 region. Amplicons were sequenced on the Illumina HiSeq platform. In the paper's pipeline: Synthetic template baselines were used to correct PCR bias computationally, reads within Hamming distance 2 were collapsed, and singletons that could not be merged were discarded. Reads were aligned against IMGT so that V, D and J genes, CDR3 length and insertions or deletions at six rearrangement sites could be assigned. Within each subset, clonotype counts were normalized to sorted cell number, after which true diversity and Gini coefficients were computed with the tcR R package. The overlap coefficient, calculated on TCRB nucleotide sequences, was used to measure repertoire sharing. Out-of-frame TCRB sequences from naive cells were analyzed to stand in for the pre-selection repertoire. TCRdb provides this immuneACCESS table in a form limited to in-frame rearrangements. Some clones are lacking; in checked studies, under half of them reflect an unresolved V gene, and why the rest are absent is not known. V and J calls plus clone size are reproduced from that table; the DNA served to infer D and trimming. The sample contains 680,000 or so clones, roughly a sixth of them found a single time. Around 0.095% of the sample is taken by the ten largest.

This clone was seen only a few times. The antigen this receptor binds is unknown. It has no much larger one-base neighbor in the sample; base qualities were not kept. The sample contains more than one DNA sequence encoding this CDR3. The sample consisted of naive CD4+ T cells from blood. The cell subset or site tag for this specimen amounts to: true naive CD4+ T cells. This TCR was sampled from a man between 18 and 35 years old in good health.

The CDR3 region: CASSAQGNEQFF. Read as DNA, the sequence is TGCGCCAGCAGCGCCCAAGGGAATGAGCAGTTCTTC. The sequence links TRBV5-1 to TRBJ2-1, with no confidently assigned D gene. Taken from the germline V gene, the CDR1 and CDR2 loops are SGHRS and YFSETQ. The V end loses 4 bases and the J end loses 7 bases, and a stretch of 9 bases separates them. Spanning cysteine to phenylalanine, the CDR3 consists of 12 amino acids. Solely the CDR3 DNA is kept, with 36 bases framed from the first base.